The clone carrying this T cell receptor (beta chain) has at least ten counts. Antigen unknown. The sample belongs to a study of CD8 T cells in ankylosing spondylitis. The germline gives CDR1 MNHNS, CDR2 SASEGT. V lost 6 bases to trimming and J lost 0 bases, with 17 bases between them. The CDR3 consists of 16 residues. Broader study findings: It appeared that ankylosing spondylitis blood was characterized by a TCR beta motif of roughly 8 highly homologous variants.

TCRdb re-derived calls from the 5' RACE reads in MiXCR, one entry per CDR3 protein. This sample has just under 550,000 distinct CDR3 sequences, with roughly 12% found just once. The clonotype was recovered from a male donor with ankylosing spondylitis. Sequencing was done on a sample of blood, either unsorted or a sorted T cell fraction (not recorded which). The chain links TRBV6-1 to TRBJ1-2, with no clear D. The CDR3 DNA is TGTGCCAGCAGCGAAACCCCGGCGAGTACTAACTATGGCTACACCTTC. Translating gives CASSETPASTNYGYTF.